The T cell receptor (beta chain) under discussion was sequenced for a study of blood T cell repertoires in COVID-19. CDR1 is KGHSH, CDR2 LQKENI, per germline. CDR3 length equals 14 residues. The ends were cut back, 3 bases at V and 7 bases at J, with 15 bases in the middle. The data were produced by immunoSEQ multiplex PCR, yet TCRdb's version contains in-frame clones alone and is incomplete. The data contain roughly 300,000 clones, about nine tenths of them singletons. The sequenced material came from PBMCs or T cells enriched from blood (not recorded which). This receptor was obtained from a woman aged 18-29 years who had recovered from COVID-19. The rearrangement links TRBV18 to TRBJ1-2, with D hard to call. The CDR3 sequence is CASSPPLGLGGYTF. CDR3 coding DNA: TGTGCCAGCTCACCGCCTTTGGGCCTTGGTGGCTACACCTTC.